This TCR beta chain came from a study of T cell responses to AZD1222 COVID-19 vaccine. On this clone: Its antigen is not known.

Libraries were prepared by immunoSEQ multiplex PCR; TCRdb keeps only in-frame clonotypes and omits some of them. The sample consists of over 150,000 clones, around 92% of them appearing once. Germline V gene lookup returns CDR1 SNHLY and CDR2 FYNNEI. V lost 3 bases and J 4 bases, leaving 9 bases between the germline ends. The CDR3 extends over 13 amino acids. Findings and limits, study-wide: Once two AZD1222 doses were given, Spike-specific TCR breadth and depth went up. Of spike-specific TCRs, nearly half reportedly target regions left unmutated in variants. The CD4 TCRs associated with vaccination extended across spike and predominated at 160-218 and 743-854. The donor cohort was predominantly white British with a female majority, and clonal diversity may have been underestimated.

Sequences were derived from peripheral blood, sampled on day 0 of MenACWY control vaccination. The V gene is TRBV2, the J gene TRBJ1-2; tentative D call: TRBD1 (6 bases). This clonotype was obtained from an adult in good health. The CDR3 region has the DNA TGTGCCAGCAGTGACAGGGGACCCTATGGCTACACCTTC. Translation gives CASSDRGPYGYTF.